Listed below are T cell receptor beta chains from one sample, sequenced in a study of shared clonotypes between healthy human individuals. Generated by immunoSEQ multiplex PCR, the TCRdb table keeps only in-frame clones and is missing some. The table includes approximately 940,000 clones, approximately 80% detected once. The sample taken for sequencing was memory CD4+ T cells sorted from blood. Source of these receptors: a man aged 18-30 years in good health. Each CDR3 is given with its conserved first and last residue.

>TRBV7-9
CASSLALGYTF
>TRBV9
CASSVDGARGNTIYF
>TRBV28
CASNTAGGQGGYNGYTF
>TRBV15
CATSRDFGYRGHQPQHF
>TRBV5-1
CASSGQGAGADTQYF
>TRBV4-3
CASSQDRLLTDTQYF
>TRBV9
CASTSPAGGNTGELFF
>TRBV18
CASSPRTGFEDTQYF
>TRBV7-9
CASRIGRGYTF
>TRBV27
CASSYRGLSGNEQFF
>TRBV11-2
CASSLDTHRGYEQYF
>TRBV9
CASSVVAAPTVTDTQYF
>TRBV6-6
CASREGLAGAGELFF
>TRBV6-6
CASSPSDRVNEQFF
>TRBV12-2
CASRLTTSSLHEQYF
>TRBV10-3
CAISDVGDRYEQYF
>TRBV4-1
CASSQGVGTYNEQFF
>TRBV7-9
CASSLGGLHTGELFF
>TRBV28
CASSLPGGSLYGYTF
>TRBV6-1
CASSEVAFASYEQYF
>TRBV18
CASSPLQGFEGTQYF
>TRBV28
CASSPPEGTGGSQETQYF